The 21 T cell receptor beta chains in this list originate from one sample, sequenced in a study of blood T cell repertoires in COVID-19. Produced via immunoSEQ multiplex PCR; TCRdb's table is partial and in-frame only. The sample lists about 180,000 clones, over 70% occurring once. The sequenced material came from PBMCs or T cells enriched from blood (not recorded which). These TCRs come from a man in his sixties who had been exposed to COVID-19.

This clone was observed at least ten times. This chain uses TRBV9 with TRBJ2-3, with D possibly matching TRBD2 (6 bases). Looked up from germline, CDR1 is SGDLS and CDR2 is YYNGEE. The V and J ends lost 6 bases and 4 bases respectively, with 24 bases between them. This CDR3 contains 17 residues. The DNA of the CDR3 is TGTGCCAGCAAAGGCGGACTACTGGAGTGGGGCCCAGATACGCAGTATTTT. It codes for CASKGGLLEWGPDTQYF. Full variable domain (outside the CDR3, taken from reference TRBV9 and TRBJ2-3): DSGVTQTPKHLITATGQRVTLRCSPRSGDLSVYWYQQSLDQGLQFLIQYYNGEERAKGNILERFSAQQFPDLHSELNLSSLELGDSALYFCASKGGLLEWGPDTQYFGPGTRLTVL.

The rearrangement links TRBV30 to TRBJ2-6; TRBD2 matches 8 bases. CDR1 is GTSNPN, CDR2 SVGIG, per germline (reference sequence). V dropped 5 bases and J dropped 0; count of bases not matched to a gene: 9. The CDR3 runs to 17 residues. As DNA, the CDR3 is TGTGCCTGGGAGAACCCCAGCGGGGGCTCTGGGGCCAACGTCCTGACTTTC. Its protein is CAWENPSGGSGANVLTF.

This chain joins TRBV6-5 and TRBJ2-2; 8 bases are shared with TRBD1. Germline loops: CDR1 MNHEY, CDR2 SVGAGI. After removal of 4 bases from V and 3 bases from J, the junction contained 4 bases not matched to a gene. The CDR3 is made up of 15 amino acids. CDR3 residues: CASSSDRAYTGELFF. The DNA of the CDR3 is TGTGCCAGCAGTTCGGACAGGGCCTACACCGGGGAGCTGTTTTTT.

The chain joins TRBV7-2 to TRBJ2-1; D not certain. CDR3 length: 14 residues. Germline V gene lookup returns CDR1 SGHTA and CDR2 FQGNSA. Trimming shortened V by 1 base and J by 4 bases, and 8 bases separated the two germline ends. The CDR3 sequence: CASSLGPDYNEQFF. Written as DNA, the CDR3 is TGTGCCAGCAGCTTAGGCCCAGATTACAATGAGCAGTTCTTC.

This clone was detected only once. The gene calls are TRBV15 and TRBJ2-6; TRBD1 is a possible D gene (6 bases). V was cut by 4 bases and J by 0 bases, with 19 bases left in between. The germline V gene encodes CDR1 LNHNV and CDR2 YYDKDF (reference sequence). The CDR3 has 19 amino acids. CDR3 bases: TGTGCCACCAGCAATCGACAGGACGGCCCGAGCTCTGGGGCCAACGTCCTGACTTTC. Its protein is CATSNRQDGPSSGANVLTF. The variable domain in full, completed from reference TRBV15 and TRBJ2-6, reads DAMVIQNPRYQVTQFGKPVTLSCSQTLNHNVMYWYQQKSSQAPKLLFHYYDKDFNNEADTPDNFQSRRPNTSFCFLDIRSPGLGDTAMYLCATSNRQDGPSSGANVLTFGAGSRLTVL.

This chain connects TRBV10-3 to TRBJ1-4; 8 positions match TRBD1. This CDR3 is built from 15 residues. Germline-derived CDR1 and CDR2 are ENHRY and SYGVKD. The trim removed 3 bases at V and 6 bases at J, leaving 6 bases unmatched. CDR3 amino acids: CAISDFRGQDEKLFF. In DNA form, the CDR3 reads TGTGCCATCAGTGATTTCAGGGGGCAAGATGAAAAACTGTTTTTT.

This rearrangement joins TRBV9 to TRBJ2-7; 8 bases line up with TRBD2. CDR3 length: 14 amino acids. Germline V gene sequence: CDR1 SGDLS, CDR2 YYNGEE. J lost 5 bases, V lost 1 base, and 5 bases had no gene match. The CDR3 sequence is CASSVRAGEDEQYF. The CDR3 DNA reads TGTGCCAGCAGCGTAAGAGCGGGAGAAGACGAGCAGTACTTC. The variable domain in full, with the rest retrieved from reference TRBV9 and TRBJ2-7, is DSGVTQTPKHLITATGQRVTLRCSPRSGDLSVYWYQQSLDQGLQFLIQYYNGEERAKGNILERFSAQQFPDLHSELNLSSLELGDSALYFCASSVRAGEDEQYFGPGTRLTVT.

The chain employs TRBV7-3 and TRBJ2-7; 7 positions agree with TRBD1. The V segment lost 5 bases and the J segment 4 bases; nucleotides outside the gene matches: 11. This CDR3 has 15 amino acids. Germline CDR1 is SGHTA and CDR2 is FQGTGA. CDR3 residues: CASSRWGGQAYEQYF. Written as DNA, the CDR3 is TGTGCCAGCAGCCGTTGGGGTGGACAGGCATACGAGCAGTACTTC.

This sequence joins TRBV19 and TRBJ1-2; no reliable D call. Germline lookup yields CDR1 LNHDA and CDR2 SQIVND (reference sequence). The CDR3 is made up of 11 amino acids. V lost 0 bases and J lost 13, with 9 bases in between. DNA for the CDR3: TGTGCCAGTAGTATAGACAGGAAGCCCACCTTC. Translated: CASSIDRKPTF.

This chain links TRBV28 with TRBJ2-7; 11 bases line up with TRBD1. Germline V gene lookup returns CDR1 MDHEN and CDR2 SYDVKM. J gave up 4 bases and V 4 bases, and 6 bases lay outside the gene matches. This CDR3 contains 15 residues. CDR3 bases: TGTGCCAGCAGTTCCCCGGGACAGGGGGGGTACGAGCAGTACTTC. This gives the protein CASSSPGQGGYEQYF.

The CDR3 spells CATSGTGGGMVSNQPQHF. CDR3 DNA: TGTGCCACCAGCGGGACAGGGGGAGGGATGGTTAGCAATCAGCCCCAGCATTTT. The chain couples TRBV15 to TRBJ1-5; 11 bases are shared with TRBD1. Germline CDR1 reads LNHNV; CDR2 reads YYDKDF (reference sequence). The V gene end was trimmed by 5 bases and the J gene end by 0 bases; junction bases not matched to a gene: 9. There are 18 residues in the CDR3.

The V gene is TRBV9, the J gene TRBJ2-7, with D perhaps TRBD1 (7 bases). This CDR3 region has 14 residues. Germline loops: CDR1 SGDLS, CDR2 YYNGEE. V dropped 0 bases and J dropped 8 bases, with 15 bases sitting between them. The CDR3 DNA follows: TGTGCCAGCAGCGTAGACATCAGGGGGGACCAGCAGTACTTC. It codes for CASSVDIRGDQQYF.

This chain joins TRBV19 and TRBJ1-5, with 9 bases lining up with TRBD1. Germline CDR1 and CDR2: LNHDA and SQIVND (reference sequence). This CDR3 spans 15 amino acids. The CDR3 DNA follows: TGTGAGACCGGGACAGGGTCTAATAGCAATCAGCCCCAGCATTTT. Translated: CETGTGSNSNQPQHF.

V gene TRBV30 combines with J gene TRBJ2-7, with 8 bases that match TRBD2. Germline loops: CDR1 GTSNPN, CDR2 SVGIG (reference sequence). V was pared by 8 bases and J by 3 bases, with 9 bases of the junction left unmatched. The CDR3 covers 13 residues. The CDR3 nucleotides read TGTGCCCACAGTCGGGGGGGAGACTACGAGCAGTACTTC. Residues: CAHSRGGDYEQYF.

This chain uses TRBV28 with TRBJ1-2; 12 bases line up with TRBD1. The germline CDR1 and CDR2 sequences are MDHEN and SYDVKM. The length of the CDR3 is 18 residues. With V trimmed by 6 bases and J by 4 bases, 15 bases remained unmatched. Here the CDR3 reads CASRYSPGTGGSSYGYTF. The CDR3, as DNA: TGTGCCAGCAGGTACTCCCCCGGGACAGGGGGCTCTAGCTATGGCTACACCTTC.

The chain couples TRBV7-2 to TRBJ2-5; TRBD2 matches 11 bases. The CDR3 length is 16 residues. The junction had 2 bases not matched to a gene; V was cut back by 1 base and J by 1 base. CDR1 is SGHTA and CDR2 is FQGNSA in the germline V gene. In DNA, the CDR3 is TGTGCCAGCAGCTTAGGACTAGCGGGATCCCAAGAGACCCAGTACTTC. It translates to CASSLGLAGSQETQYF.

The table lists this clone with a count of one. The rearrangement links TRBV7-2 to TRBJ2-5; a possible D gene is TRBD2 (6 bases). CDR3 size: 14 residues. Trimming cost V 5 bases and J 7 bases, with 17 bases left between them. Germline CDR1 SGHTA, CDR2 FQGNSA. CDR3 sequence: CASSLSAGLRTQYF. DNA of the CDR3: TGTGCCAGCAGCCTGAGTGCGGGACTCAGGACCCAGTACTTC. The full variable domain, with the rest looked up from reference TRBV7-2 and TRBJ2-5, is GAGVSQSPSNKVTEKGKDVELRCDPISGHTALYWYRQSLGQGLEFLIYFQGNSAPDKSGLPSDRFSAERTGGSVSTLTIQRTQQEDSAVYLCASSLSAGLRTQYFGPGTRLLVL.

The chain couples TRBV10-3 to TRBJ2-5; D is possibly TRBD2 (7 bases). Germline CDR1 and CDR2: ENHRY and SYGVKD. V dropped 9 bases and J dropped 5 bases, with 13 bases sitting between them. This CDR3 is built from 12 residues. The CDR3 DNA is TGTGCCATAAGGGGGGGGACGGAGACCCAGTACTTC. Residues: CAIRGGTETQYF.

This chain links TRBV2 with TRBJ2-5, with TRBD2 as a possible D gene (6 bases). The V and J ends lost 8 bases and 5 bases respectively, with 15 bases between them. From germline, CDR1 is SNHLY and CDR2 FYNNEI. The CDR3 is made up of 13 amino acids. CDR3: CASRRGAPETQYF. The CDR3 nucleotides read TGTGCCAGCCGGCGGGGCGCCCCGGAGACCCAGTACTTC. Supplemented by reference TRBV2 and TRBJ2-5, the full variable domain reads EPEVTQTPSHQVTQMGQEVILRCVPISNHLYFYWYRQILGQKVEFLVSFYNNEISEKSEIFDDQFSVERPDGSNFTLKIRSTKLEDSAMYFCASRRGAPETQYFGPGTRLLVL.

Only a few counts were recorded for this clone. The chain employs TRBV7-9 and TRBJ1-1, with D tentatively TRBD1 (6 bases). The V end lost 4 bases, the J end lost 0 bases, and 15 bases lay between the germline ends. CDR3 length equals 16 residues. The germline V gene has CDR1 SEHNR and CDR2 FQNEAQ (reference sequence). In DNA form, the CDR3 reads TGTGCCAGCAGCTCGCTAACCGGGACAATGAACACTGAAGCTTTCTTT. Protein: CASSSLTGTMNTEAFF.

V and J are TRBV9 and TRBJ2-7; 8 bases map to TRBD2. This CDR3 contains 15 residues. Trimming took 4 bases from V and 4 from J; bases not matched to a gene: 10. Germline CDR1 and CDR2: SGDLS and YYNGEE. The CDR3, as DNA: TGTGCCAGCAGCCTCTTCCCGGGAGGGCAATACGAGCAGTACTTC. Encoded protein: CASSLFPGGQYEQYF.